Presented here are 5 T cell receptor beta chains from one specimen sequenced in a study of T cells expressing NK-cell markers. Reprocessing the 5' RACE reads, TCRdb reports a single entry for every CDR3 protein and omits DNA. The table lists roughly 390,000 distinct CDR3 sequences. The specimen was blood T cells: a sorted CD56 or NKG2C T cell subset, CD4+ or CD8+ T cells, or bulk PBMC T cells (not recorded which). The receptor set was obtained from a woman in her fifties or sixties in good health.

V is TRBV28 and J is TRBJ2-5; TCRdb gives TRBD2 as the D gene, but with no DNA this cannot be confirmed. Germline assignment: CDR1 MDHEN and CDR2 SYDVKM. The CDR3 is made up of 17 amino acids. The CDR3 sequence: CASIQGSSGRAWETQYF.

The rearrangement joins TRBV14 to TRBJ1-5. Looked up from germline, CDR1 is SGHDN and CDR2 is FVKESK. The length of the CDR3 is 13 residues. This CDR3 reads CASSLFQGQPQHF.

The chain combines TRBV12-3 or TRBV12-4 with TRBJ2-7. The CDR3 is made up of 11 amino acids. CDR3 in amino acids: CASSFSYEQYF.

The rearrangement uses TRBV12-3 or TRBV12-4 and TRBJ2-7; the TCRdb D gene call, TRBD2, has no DNA to confirm it. The CDR3 runs 15 residues. The CDR3 protein is CASTEEGLASREQYF.

The chain joins TRBV3-1 to TRBJ2-3; TCRdb returns TRBD2, unconfirmable since there is no DNA. Germline values: CDR1 LGHDT, CDR2 YNNKEL (reference sequence). The CDR3 contains 15 residues. CDR3 amino acids: CASSLGSGRQNTQYF.